Shown below are 30 T cell receptor beta chains from a single sample sequenced in a study of T-cell memory formation after mild COVID-19. TCRdb processed the 5' RACE reads anew with MiXCR; each CDR3 protein has one entry. The data hold around 420,000 distinct CDR3 sequences, with 20% to 25% observed a single time. Source material: PBMCs or a T cell subset sorted from them (not recorded which). These receptors all come from an adult woman who had mild COVID-19 (a few samples of this study predate the infection). Cell type and time point are not known.

The count of this clonotype is one. The chain couples TRBV6-6 to TRBJ1-2; D gene unclear. CDR1 is MNHNY, CDR2 SVGAGI, per germline (reference sequence). CDR3 size: 14 residues. Trimming removed 6 bases from V and 8 bases from J, with 19 bases in between. CDR3 sequence (DNA): TGTGCCAGCAGCCCCCCGTCAACTCCCGTCGGCTACACCTTC. Its translation: CASSPPSTPVGYTF.

This clonotype has just a few counts. This rearrangement joins TRBV5-1 to TRBJ2-7, with 8 bases identical to TRBD2. CDR3 length: 14 residues. The trim removed 2 bases at V and 3 bases at J, leaving 4 bases unmatched. Per the germline V gene, CDR1 is SGHRS and CDR2 is YFSETQ. This chain's CDR3 is CASSLPGLGYEQYF. The CDR3, as DNA: TGCGCCAGCAGCTTACCGGGACTAGGCTACGAGCAGTACTTC.

The chain carries TRBV7-3 and TRBJ2-1, with 14 bases that match TRBD2. This CDR3 comprises 17 residues. Germline V lookup: CDR1 SGHTA, CDR2 FQGTGA. V dropped 1 base and J dropped 4; count of bases not matched to a gene: 3. The DNA of the CDR3 is TGTGCCAGCAGCTTAAGTGGGACTAGCGGGGGATACAATGAGCAGTTCTTC. Protein product: CASSLSGTSGGYNEQFF.

This chain joins TRBV7-8 and TRBJ2-1; no reliable D call. Germline CDR1 is SGHVS and CDR2 is FQNEAQ. V dropped 1 base and J dropped 6 bases, with 16 bases sitting between them. This CDR3 spans 16 amino acids. CDR3 protein: CASSLDWLVSVNEQFF. CDR3 DNA: TGTGCCAGCAGCTTAGATTGGCTAGTATCCGTCAATGAGCAGTTCTTC.

This clonotype was recorded at least ten times. V gene TRBV7-2 combines with J gene TRBJ1-5, with D unresolved. This CDR3 region has 14 residues. CDR1 is SGHTA, CDR2 FQGNSA, per germline. V was trimmed by 5 bases and J by 7 bases, leaving 15 bases between them. CDR3 sequence (DNA): TGTGCCAGCAGCCTCAGCCCGGAATGGCAGCCCCAGCATTTT. Translation gives CASSLSPEWQPQHF.

The chain recombines TRBV15 with TRBJ1-2; D perhaps matches TRBD1 (5 bases). Germline loops: CDR1 LNHNV, CDR2 YYDKDF (reference sequence). This CDR3 is 14 amino acids long. The V end lost 3 bases, the J end lost 7 bases, and 15 bases lay between the germline ends. DNA for the CDR3: TGTGCCACCAGCAGTACAGGTCTGGTAGTTGGCTACACCTTC. This sequence encodes CATSSTGLVVGYTF.

V and J are TRBV4-1 and TRBJ1-1; D is unresolved. The length of the CDR3 is 13 residues. V dropped 1 base and J dropped 5 bases, with 8 bases sitting between them. Germline V gene data show CDR1 as MGHRA and CDR2 as YSYEKL. The CDR3 spells CASSQGIRTEAFF. The DNA of the CDR3 is TGCGCCAGCAGCCAAGGTATAAGGACTGAAGCTTTCTTT.

A single count supports this clonotype. V gene TRBV6-2 or TRBV6-3 combines with J gene TRBJ2-2, with 10 bases lining up with TRBD2. The J segment lost 4 bases and the V segment lost 5 bases, leaving 7 bases of the junction unmatched. Germline assignment: CDR1 MNHEY and CDR2 SVGEGT. This CDR3 has 16 residues. CDR3 DNA: TGTGCCAGCAGTGCGCTTAGCGGGGGGACCACCGGGGAGCTGTTTTTT. Protein: CASSALSGGTTGELFF.

The chain joins TRBV12-3 or TRBV12-4 to TRBJ2-7, with 7 bases fitting TRBD2. After removal of 7 bases from V and 2 bases from J, the junction contained 5 bases not matched to a gene. CDR3 length: 13 residues. DNA for the CDR3: TGTGCCAGCATGGGGAGGGCCACCTACGAGCAGTACTTC. Its translation is CASMGRATYEQYF.

The rearrangement links TRBV2 to TRBJ2-3; D is perhaps TRBD1 (6 bases). CDR1 and CDR2 from the germline V gene are SNHLY and FYNNEI. The CDR3 spans 13 residues. V lost 5 bases and J 4 bases, leaving 10 bases between the germline ends. The CDR3 coding sequence is TGTGCCAGCAGTCAACAGGGCTCAGATACGCAGTATTTT. Protein: CASSQQGSDTQYF.

This clonotype showed up just a few times. The CDR3 sequence: CASPGHLYEQYF. The DNA of the CDR3 is TGTGCCAGCCCGGGACACCTCTACGAGCAGTACTTC. The chain has TRBV5-6 and TRBJ2-7; perhaps TRBD1 as D (6 bases). Per the germline V gene, CDR1 is SGHDT and CDR2 is YYEEEE. There are 12 residues in the CDR3. V lost 7 bases and J 3 bases, leaving 11 bases between the germline ends.

J is TRBJ2-2 and V is TRBV19; 9 bases agree with TRBD1. Germline CDR1 is LNHDA and CDR2 is SQIVND (reference sequence). J gave up 6 bases and V 7 bases, and 9 bases lay outside the gene matches. The CDR3 contains 15 residues. This chain's CDR3 is CASTKGDRDAGELFF. The CDR3, as DNA: TGTGCCAGTACTAAAGGGGACAGGGACGCCGGGGAGCTGTTTTTT.

The chain combines TRBV9 with TRBJ2-3; 9 nucleotides align to TRBD2. V trimming: 4 bases; J trimming: 2 bases; junction bases outside the gene matches: 11. CDR3 length: 17 residues. Germline V lookup: CDR1 SGDLS, CDR2 YYNGEE. CDR3 amino acids: CASSPRWASGNTDTQYF. DNA of the CDR3: TGTGCCAGCAGCCCCCGCTGGGCTAGCGGGAACACAGATACGCAGTATTTT.

The chain has TRBV5-1 and TRBJ2-2; the match to TRBD2 covers 8 bases. The CDR3 covers 15 residues. Germline V gene sequence: CDR1 SGHRS, CDR2 YFSETQ. V shed 7 bases, J shed 2 bases, and the junction held 7 bases outside the gene matches. The CDR3 DNA sequence: TGCGCCAGCCACGGCGCGGGAGGCAACACCGGGGAGCTGTTTTTT. Its translation: CASHGAGGNTGELFF.

This chain links TRBV25-1 with TRBJ2-1, with 10 bases that match TRBD1. Unmatched junction bases numbered 11, after V lost 0 bases and J lost 0 bases. The length of the CDR3 is 20 residues. Germline V CDR1 and CDR2: MGHDK, SYGVNS. The CDR3 region is CASSEYLTGGELSSYNEQFF. CDR3 coding DNA: TGTGCCAGCAGTGAATACCTGACAGGGGGCGAACTCAGCTCCTACAATGAGCAGTTCTTC.

This chain connects TRBV20-1 to TRBJ2-7; TRBD2 aligns across 11 bases. CDR1 is DFQATT, CDR2 SNEGSKA, per germline (reference sequence). The CDR3 has 14 residues. Trimming at V came to 1 base and at J to 2 bases, leaving 1 base not matched to a gene. CDR3 DNA: TGCAGTGCTAGAGCGACTAGCGGGGCCTACGAGCAGTACTTC. Protein: CSARATSGAYEQYF.

This clonotype was detected only a few times. The chain combines TRBV6-1 with TRBJ2-1; the D gene is possibly TRBD1 (7 bases). Trimming took off 7 bases at V and 7 bases at J, with 20 bases between the two ends. CDR1 is MNHNS and CDR2 is SASEGT in the germline V gene. The CDR3 totals 15 residues. Written as DNA, the CDR3 is TGTGCCAGCACCACGAGGAGGGGGCCCAGGAATGAGCAGTTCTTC. Encoded protein: CASTTRRGPRNEQFF.

There are many counts of this clonotype. This chain links TRBV11-2 with TRBJ2-7; 7 nucleotides line up with TRBD1. Germline CDR1 reads SGHAT; CDR2 reads FQNNGV. V shed 5 bases and J 0 bases; nucleotides not matched to a gene: 4. This CDR3 is 14 amino acids long. The CDR3: CASSLRDSSYEQYF. The CDR3 DNA sequence: TGTGCCAGCAGCCTCCGGGACAGCTCCTACGAGCAGTACTTC.

This chain links TRBV4-1 with TRBJ2-7; D might be TRBD2 (5 bases). V gave up 1 base and J gave up 12 bases, with 16 bases separating them. CDR1 and CDR2 from the germline V gene are MGHRA and YSYEKL. This CDR3 comprises 13 residues. CDR3 DNA sequence: TGCGCCAGCAGCCAAGGTCTCCCAATAGGAGGGTACTTC. This translates into CASSQGLPIGGYF.

In this sample, this clonotype turned up a few times. The V and J genes are TRBV20-1 and TRBJ1-2; D unresolved. The germline CDR1 and CDR2 sequences are DFQATT and SNEGSKA (reference sequence). The CDR3 extends over 11 amino acids. Trimming took off 7 bases at V and 2 bases at J, with 8 bases between the two ends. Here the CDR3 DNA reads TGCAGTGTAGGGATAAACTATGGCTACACCTTC. Translation gives CSVGINYGYTF.

This sequence joins TRBV12-3 or TRBV12-4 and TRBJ2-2; D is ambiguous. CDR3 length: 13 residues. V lost 1 base to trimming and J lost 7 bases, with 7 bases between them. CDR3 sequence reads: CASSLVAVGELFF. Written as DNA, the CDR3 is TGTGCCAGCAGTTTAGTTGCAGTCGGGGAGCTGTTTTTT.

This chain joins TRBV20-1 and TRBJ1-4; tentatively, D is TRBD1 (5 bases). This CDR3 contains 15 residues. Germline lookup yields CDR1 DFQATT and CDR2 SNEGSKA (reference sequence). V was shortened by 3 bases and J by 2 bases, with 13 bases between the two germline ends. CDR3 sequence: CSASRGIRTNEKLFF. CDR3 in DNA: TGCAGTGCTAGCCGGGGGATAAGGACTAATGAAAAACTGTTTTTT.

This clonotype was counted only a few times. This rearrangement joins TRBV12-3 or TRBV12-4 to TRBJ1-2; TRBD1 is a possible D gene (6 bases). The CDR3 has 12 residues. Trimming cost V 7 bases and J 7 bases, with 13 bases left between them. The CDR3 nucleotides are TGTGCCAGCACCACCACAGGGAGTGGCTACACCTTC. Translating gives CASTTTGSGYTF.

This clonotype was detected only a few times. The genes are TRBV5-1 and TRBJ2-7; weak D call: TRBD1 (6 bases). The CDR3 covers 13 residues. The germline V gene has CDR1 SGHRS and CDR2 YFSETQ. V was cut by 2 bases and J by 4 bases, with 10 bases left in between. CDR3 in amino acids: CASSFGDKYEQYF. The CDR3, as DNA: TGCGCCAGCAGCTTTGGGGACAAGTACGAGCAGTACTTC. The whole variable domain, remainder taken from reference TRBV5-1 and TRBJ2-7, is KAGVTQTPRYLIKTRGQQVTLSCSPISGHRSVSWYQQTPGQGLQFLFEYFSETQRNKGNFPGRFSGRQFSNSRSEMNVSTLELGDSALYLCASSFGDKYEQYFGPGTRLTVT.

This clonotype appeared a few times. The genes are TRBV6-5 and TRBJ2-5; possibly TRBD1 for D (5 bases). Germline assignment: CDR1 MNHEY and CDR2 SVGAGI. The CDR3 is 14 residues long. Between the trimmed V and J ends, which lost 3 bases and 5 bases, there was a span of 13 bases. CDR3 sequence (DNA): TGTGCCAGCAGTTATAGTGGGGCAGGGGAGACCCAGTACTTC. Translation: CASSYSGAGETQYF.

This clonotype was recorded a few times. The chain recombines TRBV2 with TRBJ1-2; TRBD1 agrees at 7 bases. The CDR3 consists of 15 residues. Germline values: CDR1 SNHLY, CDR2 FYNNEI. J lost 4 bases, V lost 3 bases, and 8 bases had no gene match. DNA of the CDR3: TGTGCCAGCAGTGAGGGGACAGAGGGGTTCTATGGCTACACCTTC. This translates into CASSEGTEGFYGYTF.

This chain links TRBV7-6 with TRBJ2-1, with 15 bases identical to TRBD2. The CDR3 consists of 19 residues. Losses at the gene ends were 7 bases for V and 2 bases for J; bases not matched to a gene: 12. CDR1 is SGHVS and CDR2 is FNYEAQ in the germline V gene. CDR3 in amino acids: CASTLWEGLAGGAYNEQFF. CDR3 sequence (DNA): TGTGCCAGCACCCTCTGGGAAGGACTAGCGGGAGGGGCCTACAATGAGCAGTTCTTC.

V is TRBV12-5 and J is TRBJ2-3; 16 nucleotides line up with TRBD2. Germline CDR1 LGHNT, CDR2 FRNRAP. V lost 7 bases to trimming and J lost 6 bases; unmatched junction nucleotides: 7. The CDR3 contains 16 residues. The CDR3 region has the DNA TGTGCTAGTGCCGCCGGGACTAGCGGGGGGGCGGATACGCAGTATTTT. Amino acids: CASAAGTSGGADTQYF.

V is TRBV7-6 and J is TRBJ2-3, with D perhaps TRBD1 (5 bases). CDR3 length: 13 residues. Germline V lookup: CDR1 SGHVS, CDR2 FNYEAQ. V lost 5 bases and J 2 bases, leaving 8 bases between the germline ends. CDR3 sequence reads: CASSTGITDTQYF. The CDR3 coding sequence is TGTGCCAGCAGCACAGGAATCACAGATACGCAGTATTTT.

This clonotype came up a few times. The V call is TRBV30, the J call TRBJ2-7; D might be TRBD1 (5 bases). This CDR3 is built from 13 residues. Trimming removed 1 base from V and 2 bases from J, with 9 bases in between. CDR1 and CDR2 (germline): GTSNPN, SVGIG (reference sequence). The CDR3 is CAWSGLGPYEQYF. In DNA form, the CDR3 reads TGTGCCTGGAGTGGGCTGGGGCCCTACGAGCAGTACTTC.